The next 3 T cell receptor beta chains were all read from a single sample in a study of blood T cells in healthy people across ages. Primers used in a second PCR of about 6 to 12 cycles were a sample-barcoded 5' primer and a J-beta primer mix. Each CDR3 protein is one row after TCRdb ran MiXCR on the 5' RACE reads. The sample lists some 700,000 distinct CDR3 sequences, approximately 43% occurring once. The material sequenced was blood. These receptors were taken from a woman between 55 and 75 years old in good health.

The chain links TRBV6-1 to TRBJ1-5; 12 bases are a match to TRBD1. V lost 6 bases, J lost 0 bases, and 15 bases stayed unmatched. The CDR3 totals 20 residues. Germline CDR1 is MNHNS and CDR2 is SASEGT. The chain's CDR3 is CASSPRPPGQGASSNQPQHF. CDR3 in DNA: TGTGCCAGCAGCCCTCGCCCTCCGGGACAGGGGGCCTCTAGCAATCAGCCCCAGCATTTT.

The rearrangement uses TRBV6-2 or TRBV6-3 and TRBJ2-2, with a possible D match to TRBD1 (5 bases). Germline assignment: CDR1 MNHEY and CDR2 SVGEGT. The CDR3 contains 14 residues. V lost 7 bases, J lost 1 base, and 10 bases lay in between. This CDR3 is CASNVDRNTGELFF. The CDR3 coding sequence is TGTGCCAGCAATGTAGACAGGAACACCGGGGAGCTGTTTTTT.

The rearrangement joins TRBV5-6 to TRBJ1-2; TRBD1 is a possible D gene (6 bases). CDR3 size: 14 residues. Germline lookup yields CDR1 SGHDT and CDR2 YYEEEE. Trimming took 4 bases from V and 2 from J, leaving 12 bases between them. This CDR3 reads CASSSTGFNYGYTF. CDR3 nucleotides: TGTGCCAGCAGCAGCACAGGGTTCAACTATGGCTACACCTTC. Full variable domain (outside the CDR3, taken from reference TRBV5-6 and TRBJ1-2): DAGVTQSPTHLIKTRGQQVTLRCSPKSGHDTVSWYQQALGQGPQFIFQYYEEEERQRGNFPDRFSGHQFPNYSSELNVNALLLGDSALYLCASSSTGFNYGYTFGSGTRLTVV.